This T cell receptor beta chain comes out of a study of blood T cells in healthy people across ages. Overall study context: Template switching recovered approximately one barcoded beta molecule for every two T cells.

Ten milliliters was the volume of peripheral blood drawn from each donor. Alongside a J-beta primer mix, a sample-barcoded 5' primer served in a second PCR lasting 7 to 11 cycles. Tags on each cDNA molecule came from a template-switch adaptor with 12 random nucleotides. Each of the samples gave a minimum of 2.5 million paired-end reads that contained CDR3. TCRdb re-called the 5' RACE reads with MiXCR, one entry per CDR3 protein. The sample contains 1.8 million or so distinct CDR3 sequences, roughly two fifths of which appear only once. The CDR3 length is 16 residues. V was trimmed by 4 bases and J by 0 bases, leaving 13 bases between them. Germline CDR1 is MNHEY and CDR2 is SMNVEV (reference sequence).

Sequenced sample: blood. This receptor was obtained from a human donor in good health. The chain uses TRBV27 and TRBJ2-1; D is ambiguous. The CDR3 nucleotides read TGTGCCAGCAGTTCCCCTCCCGATGCCTCCTACAATGAGCAGTTCTTC. Amino acids: CASSSPPDASYNEQFF.